Listed below are T cell receptor beta chains from one sample, sequenced in a study of T-cell reconstitution after alpha-beta-depleted transplantation in children. TCRdb called the PCR reads again in MiXCR, with one record for every CDR3 protein. The data hold under 750,000 distinct CDR3 sequences, with 23% observed a single time. The starting material was PBMCs, mostly from graft donor cells, obtained 360 days after TCRalphabeta/CD19-depleted stem cell transplant. The receptors shown here come from a boy under two years old who had a stem cell transplant for acute myeloid leukemia, so the T cells may come from the graft donor. CDR3s include the opening cysteine and the closing phenylalanine or tryptophan. A D gene is named only where the DNA matches it firmly. Clone size, where shown, is once, few, many, or a class for clones that have expanded.

TRBV4-3	15	TRBD1	TRBJ1-1	.	CASSQDHRGDTEAFF	TGCGCCAGCAGCCAAGATCACAGGGGAGACACTGAAGCTTTCTTT
TRBV20-1	14	.	TRBJ2-1	many	CSANPGGLYNEQFF	TGCAGTGCTAACCCGGGGGGCCTCTACAATGAGCAGTTCTTC
TRBV29-1	14	.	TRBJ2-7	many	CSAGNRDTPYEQYF	TGCAGCGCCGGTAACCGGGACACCCCCTACGAGCAGTACTTC
TRBV6-2/TRBV6-3	15	.	TRBJ1-5	.	CASSYVRYSNQPQHF	TGTGCCAGCAGTTACGTCAGGTATAGCAATCAGCCCCAGCATTTT
TRBV20-1	16	TRBD2	TRBJ2-1	.	CSATSGGASSYNEQFF	TGCAGTGCTACTAGCGGGGGGGCCAGTTCCTACAATGAGCAGTTCTTC
TRBV5-1	11	.	TRBJ2-3	.	CASEGYDTQYF	TGCGCCAGCGAAGGGTACGATACGCAGTATTTT
TRBV20-1	14	.	TRBJ2-5	.	CSARDEAKAETQYF	TGCAGTGCTAGAGATGAGGCAAAAGCGGAGACCCAGTACTTC
TRBV20-1	13	.	TRBJ1-4	.	CSAGGTANEKLFF	TGCAGTGCTGGCGGGACGGCTAATGAAAAACTGTTTTTT
TRBV19	15	.	TRBJ1-3	few	CASRRTGNPGNTIYF	TGTGCCAGTCGAAGAACAGGCAACCCTGGAAACACCATATATTTT
TRBV4-2	14	TRBD2	TRBJ2-3	once	CASSSGMDQYTQYF	TGTGCCAGCAGCAGCGGGATGGACCAGTATACGCAGTATTTT
TRBV27	15	.	TRBJ2-5	.	CASSLSLGFRETQYF	TGTGCCAGCAGTTTATCGCTAGGTTTTCGGGAGACCCAGTACTTC
TRBV20-1	13	TRBD1	TRBJ2-7	many	CSATRDRGYEQYF	TGCAGTGCTACCCGGGACAGGGGCTACGAGCAGTACTTC
TRBV12-3/TRBV12-4	13	TRBD1	TRBJ2-5	.	CASSFNRGETQYF	TGTGCCAGCAGTTTCAACAGGGGGGAGACCCAGTACTTC
TRBV6-2/TRBV6-3	14	TRBD2	TRBJ2-2	.	CASSAGGVTGELFF	TGTGCCAGCAGTGCGGGGGGCGTCACCGGGGAGCTGTTTTTT
TRBV28	15	TRBD1	TRBJ2-3	few	CASSLGTGYTDTQYF	TGTGCCAGCAGTTTGGGGACAGGATATACAGATACGCAGTATTTT
TRBV6-5	15	TRBD2	TRBJ2-5	.	CASSYLAGKQETQYF	TGTGCCAGCAGTTATCTAGCGGGGAAGCAAGAGACCCAGTACTTC
TRBV12-3/TRBV12-4	13	.	TRBJ2-1	few	CATTGSSYNEQFF	TGTGCCACCACGGGATCCTCCTACAATGAGCAGTTCTTC
TRBV4-3	15	TRBD1	TRBJ2-7	once	CASSEGQGSSYEQYF	TGCGCCAGCAGCGAAGGACAGGGGTCTTCCTACGAGCAGTACTTC
TRBV20-1	15	TRBD2	TRBJ2-7	.	CSATTLAGGSYEQYF	TGCAGTGCAACCACCCTAGCGGGGGGATCCTACGAGCAGTACTTC
TRBV20-1	15	TRBD1	TRBJ1-5	.	CSARDRTQGEQPQHF	TGCAGTGCTAGAGATCGGACACAGGGGGAACAGCCCCAGCATTTT
TRBV25-1	13	.	TRBJ2-7	many	CASSENTKYEQYF	TGTGCCAGCAGTGAGAACACCAAGTACGAGCAGTACTTC
TRBV7-6	16	.	TRBJ2-1	.	CASSRVGTRGANEQFF	TGTGCCAGCAGCCGAGTTGGGACTCGGGGGGCCAATGAGCAGTTCTTC